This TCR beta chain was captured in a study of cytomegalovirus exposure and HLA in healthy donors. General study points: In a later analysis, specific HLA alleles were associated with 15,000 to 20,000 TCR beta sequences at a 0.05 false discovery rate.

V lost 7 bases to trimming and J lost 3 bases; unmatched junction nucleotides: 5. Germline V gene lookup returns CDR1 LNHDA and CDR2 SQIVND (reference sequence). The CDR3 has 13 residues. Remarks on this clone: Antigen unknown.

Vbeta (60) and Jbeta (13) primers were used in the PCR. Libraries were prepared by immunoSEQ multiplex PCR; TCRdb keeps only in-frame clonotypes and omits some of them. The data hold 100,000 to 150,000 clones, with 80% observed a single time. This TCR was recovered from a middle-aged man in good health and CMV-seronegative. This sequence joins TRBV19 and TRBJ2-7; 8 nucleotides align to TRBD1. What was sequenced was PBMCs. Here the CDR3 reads CASTDRGVYEQYF. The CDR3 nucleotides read TGTGCCAGTACCGACAGGGGTGTCTACGAGCAGTACTTC.